This entry lists 24 T cell receptor beta chains sequenced from one sample in a study of response to subunit inactivated influenza vaccine. TCRdb reanalysed the RT-PCR reads using MiXCR and keeps one entry per CDR3 protein. The sample includes roughly 500,000 distinct CDR3 sequences, 16% of them seen just once. The material was CD4+ T cells sorted from PBMCs, obtained roughly 24 months after vaccination. The receptors were sampled from a man between 45 and 75 years old who received an inactivated influenza vaccine.

This clonotype occurred a few times. V and J are TRBV20-1 and TRBJ2-1; 8 nucleotides align to TRBD2. Germline values: CDR1 DFQATT, CDR2 SNEGSKA (reference sequence). After removal of 0 bases from V and 7 bases from J, the junction contained 14 bases not matched to a gene. The CDR3 is 17 amino acids. The CDR3 reads CSARDLMGAGGVNEQFF. The DNA of the CDR3 is TGCAGTGCTAGAGACCTGATGGGGGCGGGGGGCGTGAATGAGCAGTTCTTC.

This clonotype was counted only a few times. The CDR3 loop reads CASHQGAGIGTQYF. The CDR3 DNA sequence: TGTGCCAGCCATCAGGGGGCAGGGATCGGTACGCAGTATTTT. V gene TRBV12-3 or TRBV12-4 combines with J gene TRBJ2-3, with TRBD1 identical over 8 bases. The CDR3 consists of 14 residues. The trim removed 8 bases at V and 8 bases at J, leaving 12 bases unmatched.

This clonotype was counted only a few times. The J gene is TRBJ2-3, the V gene TRBV5-1; 7 bases fit TRBD2. CDR1 and CDR2 (germline): SGHRS, YFSETQ. The V segment lost 4 bases and the J segment 3 bases; nucleotides outside the gene matches: 8. The CDR3 sequence is 15 residues long. The CDR3 is CASSNTGGGTDTQYF. CDR3 nucleotides: TGCGCCAGCAGCAATACGGGAGGAGGGACAGATACGCAGTATTTT.

The V gene is TRBV20-1, the J gene TRBJ2-1, with D perhaps matching TRBD2 (5 bases). Germline lookup yields CDR1 DFQATT and CDR2 SNEGSKA (reference sequence). V was clipped by 1 base and J by 6 bases, with 13 bases between them. CDR3 length equals 14 residues. For the CDR3, the DNA is TGCAGTGCTAGAGCCAGCGGTAGACCCAATGAGCAGTTCTTC. This encodes CSARASGRPNEQFF.

This clonotype has a handful of counts. V usage is TRBV7-9 and J usage is TRBJ2-5, with D tentatively TRBD1 (6 bases). Germline V CDR1 and CDR2: SEHNR, FQNEAQ (reference sequence). This CDR3 is built from 14 residues. The V gene lost 3 bases and the J gene lost 3 bases, with 11 bases spanning the gap. The CDR3 DNA reads as TGTGCCAGCAGCTTCAGGGGCAGCGAAGAGACCCAGTACTTC. Its translation is CASSFRGSEETQYF.

This clonotype was seen ten or more times. The DNA of the CDR3 is TGTGCCAGCAGCTTCGGGGGATTTGATACGCAGTATTTT. Translation: CASSFGGFDTQYF. The chain links TRBV7-3 to TRBJ2-3; a possible D gene is TRBD2 (6 bases). Germline lookup yields CDR1 SGHTA and CDR2 FQGTGA. V dropped 3 bases and J dropped 6 bases, with 10 bases sitting between them. This CDR3 contains 13 residues.

This rearrangement joins TRBV20-1 to TRBJ2-1; 7 bases line up with TRBD2. V dropped 4 bases and J dropped 6; count of bases not matched to a gene: 9. CDR1 DFQATT and CDR2 SNEGSKA come from the germline V gene (reference sequence). There are 14 residues in the CDR3. Here the CDR3 reads CSANGGSGRNEQFF. CDR3 nucleotides: TGCAGTGCTAACGGCGGGAGTGGGCGCAATGAGCAGTTCTTC.

This clonotype was counted only a few times. This chain connects TRBV14 to TRBJ2-1; TRBD2 agrees at 13 bases. The V segment lost 1 base and the J segment 8 bases; nucleotides outside the gene matches: 5. This CDR3 is built from 16 residues. The germline gives CDR1 SGHDN, CDR2 FVKESK. The CDR3 sequence is CASSQVGLAGVYEQFF. In nucleotides, the CDR3 is TGTGCCAGCAGCCAAGTAGGACTAGCGGGAGTGTATGAGCAGTTCTTC.

This clonotype was recorded at least ten times. The chain couples TRBV12-3 or TRBV12-4 to TRBJ1-5; D remains ambiguous. CDR3 size: 15 residues. V lost 2 bases and J 2 bases, leaving 10 bases between the germline ends. This CDR3 is CASSLYSSGNQPQHF. The CDR3, as DNA: TGTGCCAGCAGTTTATATAGCTCCGGCAATCAGCCCCAGCATTTT.

This clonotype appeared a few times. V and J are TRBV4-2 and TRBJ2-2, with D possibly being TRBD2 (5 bases). V was clipped by 4 bases and J by 5 bases, with 11 bases between them. Germline V CDR1 and CDR2: LGHNA, YNFKEQ. This CDR3 is built from 14 residues. CDR3 DNA sequence: TGTGCCAGCAGCCGGGGAGATCCGACCGGGGAGCTGTTTTTT. Its protein product is CASSRGDPTGELFF.

This chain links TRBV3-1 with TRBJ1-3; D perhaps matches TRBD1 (5 bases). V was trimmed by 0 bases and J by 16 bases, leaving 13 bases between them. Germline V CDR1 and CDR2: LGHDT, YNNKEL (reference sequence). The CDR3 totals 12 residues. CDR3 amino acids: CASSQEGLPRYF. DNA for the CDR3: TGTGCCAGCAGCCAAGAGGGACTGCCCCGGTATTTT.

The V call is TRBV20-1, the J call TRBJ2-1; TRBD1 is a possible D gene (5 bases). Germline values: CDR1 DFQATT, CDR2 SNEGSKA (reference sequence). The CDR3 is made up of 16 amino acids. V lost 2 bases and J lost 6, with 20 bases in between. The CDR3 DNA sequence: TGCAGTGCTAGATCGTGGGGCAGGGCGGTCTTCAATGAGCAGTTCTTC. Translation: CSARSWGRAVFNEQFF.

The chain combines TRBV6-1 with TRBJ1-1; 8 positions match TRBD1. The J segment lost 0 bases and the V segment lost 4 bases, leaving 4 bases of the junction unmatched. The CDR3 sequence is 15 residues long. In germline, CDR1 is MNHNS, CDR2 SASEGT. For the CDR3, the DNA is TGTGCCAGCAGTGGTGGGGACAGGCTGAACACTGAAGCTTTCTTT. This encodes CASSGGDRLNTEAFF.

The chain carries TRBV11-1 and TRBJ2-5, with D uncertain. The V and J ends lost 7 bases and 4 bases respectively, with 16 bases between them. Germline V gene sequence: CDR1 SGHAT, CDR2 FQDESV (reference sequence). There are 14 residues in the CDR3. CDR3 DNA sequence: TGTGCCAGCAACCTTGATAGGGTTGGAGAGACCCAGTACTTC. The encoded protein is CASNLDRVGETQYF. Full variable domain (missing parts from reference TRBV11-1 and TRBJ2-5): EAEVAQSPRYKITEKSQAVAFWCDPISGHATLYWYRQILGQGPELLVQFQDESVVDDSQLPKDRFSAERLKGVDSTLKIQPAELGDSAMYLCASNLDRVGETQYFGPGTRLLVL.

This sequence joins TRBV20-1 and TRBJ2-3, with TRBD2 matching over 10 bases. CDR1 DFQATT and CDR2 SNEGSKA come from the germline V gene (reference sequence). V was clipped by 3 bases and J by 2 bases; unmatched bases: 11. CDR3 length: 17 amino acids. CDR3 in DNA: TGCAGTGCTAGTAATGAGTCGGGACTAGCGTTCACAGATACGCAGTATTTT. Encoded protein: CSASNESGLAFTDTQYF.

V usage is TRBV20-1 and J usage is TRBJ2-3; TRBD2 is a possible D gene (6 bases). This CDR3 comprises 14 residues. The V gene's germline CDR1 is DFQATT and CDR2 SNEGSKA (reference sequence). The germline V and J ends were trimmed by 4 bases and 7 bases, with 18 bases remaining between them. The CDR3 protein is CSATHSGSQYTQYF. CDR3 bases: TGCAGTGCTACACATAGCGGCTCACAATATACGCAGTATTTT.

This clonotype was counted a few times. V usage is TRBV27 and J usage is TRBJ1-2; D unclear. V gave up 5 bases and J gave up 8 bases, with 18 bases separating them. The germline CDR1 and CDR2 sequences are MNHEY and SMNVEV (reference sequence). The CDR3 totals 14 residues. The CDR3 loop is CASSRNGPYGGYTF. For the CDR3, the DNA is TGTGCCAGCAGTCGAAACGGACCCTATGGCGGCTACACCTTC.

This clonotype was seen a handful of times. The chain couples TRBV6-1 to TRBJ2-1; D assignment may be TRBD1 or TRBD2 (5 bases each). V was shortened by 5 bases and J by 5 bases, with 19 bases between the two germline ends. Germline CDR1 reads MNHNS; CDR2 reads SASEGT. This CDR3 region has 16 residues. The CDR3 protein is CASSQTGTKLNNEQFF. DNA of the CDR3: TGTGCCAGCAGTCAAACCGGGACGAAACTCAACAATGAGCAGTTCTTC.

The gene calls are TRBV4-2 and TRBJ1-5, with D hard to call. This CDR3 is built from 15 residues. V lost 0 bases to trimming and J lost 0 bases, with 6 bases between them. Germline lookup yields CDR1 LGHNA and CDR2 YNFKEQ. CDR3 nucleotide sequence: TGTGCCAGCAGCCAAGAAGAAGCTAGCAATCAGCCCCAGCATTTT. It codes for CASSQEEASNQPQHF.

This clonotype was counted between two and nine times. The gene calls are TRBV5-1 and TRBJ2-7, with TRBD1 matching over 10 bases. CDR3 length: 14 residues. V was pared by 4 bases and J by 5 bases, with 6 bases of the junction left unmatched. Germline-derived CDR1 and CDR2 are SGHRS and YFSETQ. This CDR3 is CASSRDRGIHEQYF. The CDR3 DNA sequence: TGCGCCAGCAGCCGGGACAGGGGAATCCACGAGCAGTACTTC.

This rearrangement joins TRBV6-1 to TRBJ1-6; possible D gene TRBD1, 5 bases. The CDR3 has 14 residues. V was clipped by 6 bases and J by 3 bases, with 9 bases between them. CDR1 is MNHNS and CDR2 is SASEGT in the germline V gene. The CDR3 region has the DNA TGTGCCAGCAGGGTGACAGTCTATAATTCACCCCTCCACTTT. Its translation: CASRVTVYNSPLHF.

The rearrangement joins TRBV20-1 to TRBJ2-5; D is ambiguous. V was shortened by 3 bases and J by 5 bases, with 10 bases between the two germline ends. The CDR3 consists of 12 residues. Germline V CDR1 and CDR2: DFQATT, SNEGSKA (reference sequence). The CDR3 here is CSASLDVETQYF. The CDR3 bases are TGCAGTGCTAGCTTGGACGTGGAGACCCAGTACTTC.

This clonotype was counted at least ten times. This chain connects TRBV20-1 to TRBJ2-1, with 10 bases identical to TRBD2. V was pared by 7 bases and J by 0 bases, with 3 bases of the junction left unmatched. Germline V CDR1 and CDR2: DFQATT, SNEGSKA (reference sequence). The CDR3 consists of 14 residues. DNA of the CDR3: TGCAGTGTCCAGCGGGGGGGCTCCTACAATGAGCAGTTCTTC. Amino acid sequence: CSVQRGGSYNEQFF.

This clonotype was seen only a few times. The chain carries TRBV10-3 and TRBJ2-5, with TRBD2 matching 9 bases. The CDR3 contains 14 residues. The J segment lost 4 bases and the V segment lost 6 bases, leaving 6 bases of the junction unmatched. Germline CDR1 reads ENHRY; CDR2 reads SYGVKD. The CDR3 sequence is CAISLPGLAETQYF. DNA for the CDR3: TGTGCCATCAGCTTACCGGGACTAGCAGAGACCCAGTACTTC.